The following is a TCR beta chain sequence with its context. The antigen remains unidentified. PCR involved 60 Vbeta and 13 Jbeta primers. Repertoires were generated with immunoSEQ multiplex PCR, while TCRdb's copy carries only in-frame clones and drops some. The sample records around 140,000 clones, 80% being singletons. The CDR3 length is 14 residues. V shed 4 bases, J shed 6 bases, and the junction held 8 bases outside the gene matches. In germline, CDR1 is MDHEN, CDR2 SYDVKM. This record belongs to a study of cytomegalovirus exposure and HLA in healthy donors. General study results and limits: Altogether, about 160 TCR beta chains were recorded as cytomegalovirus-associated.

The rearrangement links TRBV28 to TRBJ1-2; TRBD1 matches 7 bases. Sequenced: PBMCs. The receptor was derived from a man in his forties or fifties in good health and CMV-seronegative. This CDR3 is CASSSLTGLNGYTF. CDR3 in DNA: TGTGCCAGCAGTTCCTTGACAGGGTTGAATGGCTACACCTTC.